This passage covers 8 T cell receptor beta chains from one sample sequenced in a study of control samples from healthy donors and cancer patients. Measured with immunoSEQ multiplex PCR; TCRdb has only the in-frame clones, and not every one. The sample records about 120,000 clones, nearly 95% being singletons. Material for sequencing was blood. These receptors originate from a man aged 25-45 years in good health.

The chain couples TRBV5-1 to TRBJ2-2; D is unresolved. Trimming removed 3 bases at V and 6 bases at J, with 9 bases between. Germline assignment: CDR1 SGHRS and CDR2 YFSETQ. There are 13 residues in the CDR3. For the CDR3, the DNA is TGCGCCAGCAGCTGGCCGGCCCCCGGGGAGCTGTTTTTT. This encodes CASSWPAPGELFF.

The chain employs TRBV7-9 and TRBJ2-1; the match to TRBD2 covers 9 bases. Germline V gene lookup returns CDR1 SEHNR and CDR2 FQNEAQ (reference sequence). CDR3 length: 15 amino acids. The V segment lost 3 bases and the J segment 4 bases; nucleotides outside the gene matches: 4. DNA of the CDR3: TGTGCCAGCAGCTTTCCTAGCGGGGCATACAATGAGCAGTTCTTC. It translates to CASSFPSGAYNEQFF.

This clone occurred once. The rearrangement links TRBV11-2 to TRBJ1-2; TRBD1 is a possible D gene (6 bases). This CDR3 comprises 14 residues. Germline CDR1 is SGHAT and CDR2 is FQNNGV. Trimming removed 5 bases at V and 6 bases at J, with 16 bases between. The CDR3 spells CASSRGAGIDGYTF. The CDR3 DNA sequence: TGTGCCAGCAGCCGGGGGGCAGGGATCGATGGCTACACCTTC.

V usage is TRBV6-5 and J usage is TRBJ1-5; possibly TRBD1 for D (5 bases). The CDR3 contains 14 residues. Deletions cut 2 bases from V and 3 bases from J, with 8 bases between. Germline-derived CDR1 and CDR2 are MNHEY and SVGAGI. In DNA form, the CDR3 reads TGTGCCAGCAGTTACCGGGGGGACAATCAGCCCCAGCATTTT. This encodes CASSYRGDNQPQHF.

CDR3: CASSRTGSYEQYF. The CDR3 DNA follows: TGTGCCAGCAGCCGGACAGGGTCCTACGAGCAGTACTTC. V is TRBV28 and J is TRBJ2-7; 8 bases line up with TRBD1. With 6 bases clipped from V and 1 base from J, the junction kept 2 bases outside the gene matches. CDR1 and CDR2 from the germline V gene are MDHEN and SYDVKM. CDR3 length equals 13 residues. Supplemented by reference TRBV28 and TRBJ2-7, the full variable domain reads DVKVTQSSRYLVKRTGEKVFLECVQDMDHENMFWYRQDPGLGLRLIYFSYDVKMKEKGDIPEGYSVSREKKERFSLILESASTNQTSMYLCASSRTGSYEQYFGPGTRLTVT.

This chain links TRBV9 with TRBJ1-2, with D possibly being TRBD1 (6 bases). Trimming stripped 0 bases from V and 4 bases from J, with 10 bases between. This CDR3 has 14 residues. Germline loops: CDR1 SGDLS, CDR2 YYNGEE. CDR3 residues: CASSVAGAAYGYTF. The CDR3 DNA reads TGTGCCAGCAGCGTAGCAGGGGCAGCCTATGGCTACACCTTC. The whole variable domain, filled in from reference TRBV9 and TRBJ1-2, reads DSGVTQTPKHLITATGQRVTLRCSPRSGDLSVYWYQQSLDQGLQFLIQYYNGEERAKGNILERFSAQQFPDLHSELNLSSLELGDSALYFCASSVAGAAYGYTFGSGTRLTVV.

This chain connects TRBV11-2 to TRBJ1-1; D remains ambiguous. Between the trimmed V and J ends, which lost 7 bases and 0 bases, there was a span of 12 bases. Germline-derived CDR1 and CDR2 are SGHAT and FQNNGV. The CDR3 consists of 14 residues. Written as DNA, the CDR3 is TGTGCCAGCACCCCACGGACGGTGAACACTGAAGCTTTCTTT. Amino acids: CASTPRTVNTEAFF. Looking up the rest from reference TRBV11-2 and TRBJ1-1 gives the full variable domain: EAGVAQSPRYKIIEKRQSVAFWCNPISGHATLYWYQQILGQGPKLLIQFQNNGVVDDSQLPKDRFSAERLKGVDSTLKIQPAKLEDSAVYLCASTPRTVNTEAFFGQGTRLTVV.

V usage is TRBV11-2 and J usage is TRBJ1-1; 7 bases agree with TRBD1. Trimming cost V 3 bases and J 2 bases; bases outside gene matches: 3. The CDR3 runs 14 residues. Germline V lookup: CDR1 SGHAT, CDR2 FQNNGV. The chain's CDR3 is CASSLVGGNTEAFF. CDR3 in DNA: TGTGCCAGCAGCTTGGTAGGGGGCAACACTGAAGCTTTCTTT. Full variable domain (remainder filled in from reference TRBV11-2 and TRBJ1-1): EAGVAQSPRYKIIEKRQSVAFWCNPISGHATLYWYQQILGQGPKLLIQFQNNGVVDDSQLPKDRFSAERLKGVDSTLKIQPAKLEDSAVYLCASSLVGGNTEAFFGQGTRLTVV.